One sample yielded the 17 T cell receptor beta chains listed below, sequenced in a study of blood T cell repertoires in COVID-19 (dated by TCRdb to 2020 to 2021). Libraries came from the immunoSEQ multiplex PCR assay. The table comes from immuneACCESS by way of TCRdb, which keeps in-frame sequences with V and J called. Part of the clones is missing from these tables; in studies checked, under half for an unresolved V gene and the rest for unknown reasons. This sample is represented by roughly 230,000 clones; around 89% of them were singletons. The ten biggest clones cover about 2.1% of the sample. Sequenced: peripheral blood. The source of these receptors is a woman between 55 and 75 years old with COVID-19, enrolled during active disease.

The J gene is TRBJ2-5, the V gene TRBV28; 12 nucleotides align to TRBD1. V was clipped by 3 bases and J by 2 bases; unmatched bases: 10. The CDR3 totals 18 residues. CDR1 is MDHEN and CDR2 is SYDVKM in the germline V gene. The CDR3 region is CASSFHPGTGGLQETQYF. DNA for the CDR3: TGTGCCAGCAGTTTCCATCCCGGGACAGGGGGCCTGCAAGAGACCCAGTACTTC.

V and J are TRBV6-1 and TRBJ2-7; 10 bases map to TRBD1. The CDR3 is 15 amino acids. V lost 1 base and J lost 0; bases outside the gene matches: 0. Germline lookup yields CDR1 MNHNS and CDR2 SASEGT. In nucleotides, the CDR3 is TGTGCCAGCAGTGAAGGGACAGGGGGCTCCTACGAGCAGTACTTC. It is translated as CASSEGTGGSYEQYF.

The chain employs TRBV4-3 and TRBJ2-7, with 7 bases matching TRBD1. Losses at the gene ends were 2 bases for V and 6 bases for J; bases not matched to a gene: 4. This CDR3 region has 13 residues. In germline, CDR1 is LGHNA, CDR2 YSLEER. CDR3: CASSQQQGTEQYF. The CDR3 nucleotides read TGCGCCAGCAGCCAACAACAGGGGACCGAGCAGTACTTC.

The gene calls are TRBV19 and TRBJ1-5; 11 bases map to TRBD1. V gave up 5 bases and J gave up 6 bases; unmatched junction bases: 6. The germline V gene has CDR1 LNHDA and CDR2 SQIVND (reference sequence). The length of the CDR3 is 15 residues. Written as DNA, the CDR3 is TGTGCCAGTAGTGTATGGACAGGGGGCGGTCAGCCCCAGCATTTT. It yields the protein CASSVWTGGGQPQHF.

This clone is a singleton in its sample. This sequence joins TRBV7-3 and TRBJ2-3, with 15 positions matching TRBD2. The CDR3 consists of 19 residues. V lost 3 bases, J lost 0 bases, and 7 bases stayed unmatched. CDR1 SGHTA and CDR2 FQGTGA come from the germline V gene. CDR3 DNA: TGTGCCAGCAGCTTTAAGGGACTAGCGGGGGGACGAAGCACAGATACGCAGTATTTT. Its protein is CASSFKGLAGGRSTDTQYF.

The J gene is TRBJ2-7, the V gene TRBV7-2; D not resolved. Between the trimmed V and J ends, which lost 5 bases and 3 bases, there was a span of 11 bases. The CDR3 contains 13 residues. CDR1 and CDR2 (germline): SGHTA, FQGNSA. The CDR3 region has the DNA TGTGCCAGCAGCCCTACACCGGGCTACGAGCAGTACTTC. It is translated as CASSPTPGYEQYF.

Of note for this clone: Other DNA sequences within the sample encode an identical CDR3. The chain carries TRBV9 and TRBJ2-6; tentatively, D is TRBD2 (6 bases). The CDR3 is 16 amino acids. Trimming removed 2 bases at V and 1 base at J, with 10 bases between. Germline values: CDR1 SGDLS, CDR2 YYNGEE. As DNA, the CDR3 is TGTGCCAGCAGCGTGGGGGGTGGATCTGGGGCCAACGTCCTGACTTTC. Its protein product is CASSVGGGSGANVLTF.

The V call is TRBV27, the J call TRBJ1-2; D gene unclear. V lost 6 bases and J lost 4, with 12 bases in between. The germline V gene has CDR1 MNHEY and CDR2 SMNVEV (reference sequence). CDR3 length: 13 amino acids. CDR3 residues: CASRTGSGYGYTF. CDR3 nucleotide sequence: TGTGCCAGCAGGACCGGGAGCGGCTATGGCTACACCTTC.

The gene calls are TRBV4-3 and TRBJ1-2, with 9 nucleotides matching TRBD1. V was pared by 0 bases and J by 3 bases, with 2 bases of the junction left unmatched. This CDR3 has 15 amino acids. In germline, CDR1 is LGHNA, CDR2 YSLEER. Here the CDR3 DNA reads TGCGCCAGCAGCCAAGAAACAGGGGGCGACTATGGCTACACCTTC. Its translation: CASSQETGGDYGYTF.

The chain has TRBV7-2 and TRBJ1-5; TRBD1 aligns across 9 bases. V dropped 0 bases and J dropped 15; count of bases not matched to a gene: 3. The CDR3 loop spans 12 amino acids. The V gene's germline CDR1 is SGHTA and CDR2 FQGNSA. The DNA of the CDR3 is TGTGCCAGCAGCTTAGCCGGGACAGGGAGGCATTTT. This encodes CASSLAGTGRHF.

The chain has TRBV4-2 and TRBJ2-5, with 9 bases that match TRBD2. Trimming removed 3 bases from V and 3 bases from J; junction bases left unmatched: 5. Germline CDR1 is LGHNA and CDR2 is YNFKEQ. The CDR3 covers 15 residues. The CDR3 DNA is TGTGCCAGCAGCCAGTCAGCGGGGGGAAAAGAGACCCAGTACTTC. Translating it yields CASSQSAGGKETQYF.

The table lists this clone with a few counts. The chain combines TRBV30 with TRBJ1-2; 7 bases are shared with TRBD1. This CDR3 spans 13 amino acids. CDR1 is GTSNPN and CDR2 is SVGIG in the germline V gene (reference sequence). With V trimmed by 3 bases and J by 6 bases, 7 bases remained unmatched. The CDR3 sequence: CAWSPGTADGYTF. The CDR3, as DNA: TGTGCCTGGAGCCCCGGGACAGCCGATGGCTACACCTTC.

The chain recombines TRBV18 with TRBJ1-6; tentatively, D is TRBD1 (6 bases). Germline values: CDR1 KGHSH, CDR2 LQKENI. V dropped 2 bases and J dropped 5 bases, with 13 bases sitting between them. This CDR3 has 16 amino acids. The CDR3 DNA reads TGTGCCAGCTCACCAGGCCAAGGACAGCATAATTCACCCCTCCACTTT. This encodes CASSPGQGQHNSPLHF. Supplemented by reference TRBV18 and TRBJ1-6, the full variable domain reads NAGVMQNPRHLVRRRGQEARLRCSPMKGHSHVYWYRQLPEEGLKFMVYLQKENIIDESGMPKERFSAEFPKEGPSILRIQQVVRGDSAAYFCASSPGQGQHNSPLHFGNGTRLTVT.

The rearrangement uses TRBV7-2 and TRBJ2-5; a possible D gene is TRBD1 (8 bases). Germline V gives CDR1 SGHTA, CDR2 FQGNSA. This CDR3 region has 18 residues. V lost 1 base to trimming and J lost 5 bases, with 23 bases between them. The CDR3 DNA reads TGTGCCAGCAGCTTAGGAAGGGTGCGAACAGGGGGAGGGGAGACCCAGTACTTC. It translates to CASSLGRVRTGGGETQYF.

This sequence joins TRBV14 and TRBJ2-7, with 7 positions matching TRBD2. There are 15 residues in the CDR3. Germline lookup yields CDR1 SGHDN and CDR2 FVKESK. The J segment lost 3 bases and the V segment lost 4 bases, leaving 9 bases of the junction unmatched. The CDR3 here is CASSRAPGGNYEQYF. In nucleotides, the CDR3 is TGTGCCAGCAGCCGCGCGCCGGGGGGAAACTACGAGCAGTACTTC.

This clone showed up just once. The V and J genes are TRBV7-2 and TRBJ1-2; perhaps TRBD1 as D (6 bases). The length of the CDR3 is 16 residues. V lost 2 bases and J 1 base, leaving 14 bases between the germline ends. CDR1 and CDR2 (germline): SGHTA, FQGNSA. The CDR3 bases are TGTGCCAGCAGCTTATCGACCGGACAGTTTAACTATGGCTACACCTTC. It encodes CASSLSTGQFNYGYTF.

V usage is TRBV19 and J usage is TRBJ1-2; D gene unclear. V gave up 8 bases and J gave up 6 bases, with 7 bases separating them. There are 10 residues in the CDR3. Germline loops: CDR1 LNHDA, CDR2 SQIVND (reference sequence). CDR3: CASFFNGYTF. In DNA, the CDR3 is TGTGCCAGTTTTTTTAATGGCTACACCTTC. Using reference TRBV19 and TRBJ1-2 for the parts outside the CDR3, the full variable domain is DGGITQSPKYLFRKEGQNVTLSCEQNLNHDAMYWYRQDPGQGLRLIYYSQIVNDFQKGDIAEGYSVSREKKESFPLTVTSAQKNPTAFYLCASFFNGYTFGSGTRLTVV.